This TCR beta chain was identified during a study of identical twins. Study-wide findings and caveats: Instead of following the same donors, the conclusions were based on cross-sectional statistical analysis.

The CDR3 extends over 15 amino acids. In germline, CDR1 is SGHVS, CDR2 FQNEAQ. This clonotype was detected ten times or more. The target antigen is unknown. At one end, the junction sequence differs from germline, possibly due to a read error. After template switching added a universal primer site, the resulting cDNA carried unique molecular identifiers. TCRdb independently ran MiXCR on the 5' RACE reads; one entry per CDR3 protein. The table includes hundreds of thousands of distinct CDR3 sequences, 9% to 15% detected once. This sample was also put to use in a study of yellow fever vaccine responses in identical twins.

Sequencing was performed on PBMCs. This receptor was taken from a woman aged 18-29 years in good health. The genes are TRBV7-8 and TRBJ2-3; no reliable D call. The CDR3 spells CASSLGFRSTDTQYF. CDR3 bases: TGTGCCAGCAGCTTAGGTTTCAGGAGCACGGATACGCAGTATTTT.